This T cell receptor (beta chain) was sequenced during a study of T cells in Graves' hyperthyroidism and ophthalmopathy. What was amplified from RNA transcripts were TCR beta CDR3 regions. A first-round RT-PCR of the TCR CDR3 used the HTBI primer set. TCRdb reanalysed the multiplex PCR reads using MiXCR and keeps one entry per CDR3 protein. The sample holds roughly 350,000 distinct CDR3 sequences, about 15% seen once. CDR3 length: 17 residues. V lost 3 bases, J lost 6 bases, and 21 bases lay in between. In this sample, this clonotype turned up many times. The chain has TRBV12-3 or TRBV12-4 and TRBJ1-5, with D possibly TRBD1 on 6 matching bases. This clonotype was obtained from a woman aged 25 to 39 with Graves' hyperthyroidism. Sequenced input: blood. In DNA, the CDR3 is TGTGCCAGCAGTTTCCAGACAGGCGGCTGGCAGGGTCAGCCCCAGCATTTT. It encodes CASSFQTGGWQGQPQHF.